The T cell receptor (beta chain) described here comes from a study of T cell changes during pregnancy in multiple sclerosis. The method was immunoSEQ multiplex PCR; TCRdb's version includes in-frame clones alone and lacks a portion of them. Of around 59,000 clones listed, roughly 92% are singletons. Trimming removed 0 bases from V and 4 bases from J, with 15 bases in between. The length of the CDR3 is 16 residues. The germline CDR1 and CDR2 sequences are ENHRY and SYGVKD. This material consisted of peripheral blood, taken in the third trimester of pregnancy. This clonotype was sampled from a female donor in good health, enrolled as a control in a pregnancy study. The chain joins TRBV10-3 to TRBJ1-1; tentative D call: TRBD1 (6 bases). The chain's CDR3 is CAISESVGGGTTEAFF. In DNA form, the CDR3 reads TGTGCCATCAGTGAGTCGGTAGGGGGGGGGACCACTGAAGCTTTCTTT.